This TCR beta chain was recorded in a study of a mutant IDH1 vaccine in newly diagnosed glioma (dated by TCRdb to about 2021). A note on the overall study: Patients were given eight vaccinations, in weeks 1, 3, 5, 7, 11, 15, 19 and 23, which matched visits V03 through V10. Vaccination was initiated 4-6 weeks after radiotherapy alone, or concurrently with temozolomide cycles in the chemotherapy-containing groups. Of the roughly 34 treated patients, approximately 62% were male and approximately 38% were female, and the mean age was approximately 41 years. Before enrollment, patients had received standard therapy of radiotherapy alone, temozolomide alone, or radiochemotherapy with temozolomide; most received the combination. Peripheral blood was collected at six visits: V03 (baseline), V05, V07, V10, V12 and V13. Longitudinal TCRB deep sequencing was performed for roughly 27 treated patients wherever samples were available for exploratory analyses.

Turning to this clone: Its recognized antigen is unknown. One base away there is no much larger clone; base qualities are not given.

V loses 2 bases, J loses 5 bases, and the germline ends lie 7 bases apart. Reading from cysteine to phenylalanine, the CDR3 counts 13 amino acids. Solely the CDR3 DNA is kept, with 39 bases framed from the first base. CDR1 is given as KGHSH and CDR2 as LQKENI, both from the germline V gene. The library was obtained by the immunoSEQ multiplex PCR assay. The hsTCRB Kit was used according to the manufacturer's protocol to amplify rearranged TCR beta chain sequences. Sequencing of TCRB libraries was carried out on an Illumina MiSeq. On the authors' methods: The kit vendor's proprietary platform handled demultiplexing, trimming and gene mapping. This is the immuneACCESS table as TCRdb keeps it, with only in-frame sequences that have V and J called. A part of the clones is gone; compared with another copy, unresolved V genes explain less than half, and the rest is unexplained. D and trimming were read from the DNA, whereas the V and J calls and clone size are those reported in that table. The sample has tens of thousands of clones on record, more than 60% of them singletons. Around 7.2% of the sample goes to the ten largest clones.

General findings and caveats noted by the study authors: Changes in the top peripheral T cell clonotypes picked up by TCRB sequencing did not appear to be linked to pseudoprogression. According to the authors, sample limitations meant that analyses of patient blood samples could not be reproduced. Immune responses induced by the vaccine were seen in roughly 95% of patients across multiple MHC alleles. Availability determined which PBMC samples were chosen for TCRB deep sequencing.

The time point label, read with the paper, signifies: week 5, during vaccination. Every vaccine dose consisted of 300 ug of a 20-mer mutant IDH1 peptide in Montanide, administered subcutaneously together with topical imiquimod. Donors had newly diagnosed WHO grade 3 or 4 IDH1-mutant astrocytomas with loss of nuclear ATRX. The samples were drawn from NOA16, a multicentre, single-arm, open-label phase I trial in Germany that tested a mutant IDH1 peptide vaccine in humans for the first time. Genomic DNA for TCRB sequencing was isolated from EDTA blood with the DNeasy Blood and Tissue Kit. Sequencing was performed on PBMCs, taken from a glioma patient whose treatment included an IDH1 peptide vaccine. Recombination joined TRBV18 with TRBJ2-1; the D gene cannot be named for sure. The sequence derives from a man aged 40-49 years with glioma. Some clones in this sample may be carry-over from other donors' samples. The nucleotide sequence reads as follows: TGTGCCAGCTCACCAAACCCCGACAATGAGCAGTTCTTC. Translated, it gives CASSPNPDNEQFF.